Only a few counts were recorded for the clone carrying this T cell receptor beta chain. Its antigen remains unidentified. V was cut by 2 bases and J by 9 bases, with 14 bases left in between. Germline V CDR1 and CDR2: SGHVS, FQNEAQ. The CDR3 extends over 14 amino acids. Produced via immunoSEQ multiplex PCR; TCRdb's table is partial and in-frame only. This table has roughly 700,000 clones, about 74% appearing once. This entry belongs to a study of shared clonotypes between healthy human individuals. General observations from the study: Sharing across four donors was highest in naive CD4 (roughly 5%) and lowest in memory CD8 (roughly 0.4%). Rarefaction indicated that sorted-subset sequencing remained incomplete although depth was large.

This sequence was found in a woman aged 30 to 39 in good health. The rearrangement links TRBV7-8 to TRBJ2-1; D is perhaps TRBD2 (5 bases). Sequencing was performed on memory CD4+ T cells sorted from blood. Subset noted: CD45RA-negative fraction. CDR3 region: CASSLLLVVGEQFF. As DNA, the CDR3 is TGTGCCAGCAGCTTACTACTAGTCGTCGGTGAGCAGTTCTTC.